These 31 T cell receptor beta chains came from one sample sequenced in a study of vaccination and CD4 T cells after COVID-19. Sample treatment: approximately nine-day PBMC culture with coronavirus spike peptide pools or control peptides (ViraFEST assay). Sequencing of DNA taken from cultured CD4+ T cells relied on the Oncomine TCR Beta short-read assay. TCRdb ran MiXCR on the PCR reads and lists one entry per CDR3 protein. Among around 7,100 distinct CDR3 sequences listed, about 74% were seen once. The antigens of these receptors remain unknown. Source material: CD4+ T cells from blood, cultured in vitro. The receptors originated from a human donor who had recovered from COVID-19.

For this clonotype: This sequence may be a read error, since a much larger clone differs from it by one base. The chain recombines TRBV27 with TRBJ2-3; D gene uncertain. In germline, CDR1 is MNHEY, CDR2 SMNVEV (reference sequence). Trimming removed 4 bases from V and 4 bases from J, with 15 bases in between. The CDR3 has 15 residues. Written as DNA, the CDR3 is TGTGCCAGCAGTTCTAGTGTGAGTATCGCAGATACGCAGTATTTT. This gives the protein CASSSSVSIADTQYF.

The chain carries TRBV20-1 and TRBJ1-6; D ambiguous. Between the trimmed V and J ends, which lost 7 bases and 7 bases, there was a span of 11 bases. Per germline, CDR1 DFQATT and CDR2 SNEGSKA (reference sequence). CDR3 length equals 12 residues. In DNA form, the CDR3 reads TGCAGTGGGAGGGCCGGGAATTCACCCCTCCACTTT. This encodes CSGRAGNSPLHF.

The chain recombines TRBV7-7 with TRBJ1-1; 7 nucleotides line up with TRBD1. This CDR3 is built from 16 residues. The junction had 10 bases not matched to a gene; V was cut back by 5 bases and J by 1 base. Germline CDR1 is SSHAT and CDR2 is FNYEAQ (reference sequence). This CDR3 is CASSPEVTGSNTEAFF. The DNA for the CDR3 is TGTGCCAGCAGCCCGGAGGTGACAGGGTCGAACACTGAAGCTTTCTTT.

The rearrangement uses TRBV19 and TRBJ2-1, with 7 bases that match TRBD2. J gave up 1 base and V 8 bases, and 8 bases lay outside the gene matches. CDR3 length: 15 amino acids. Germline assignment: CDR1 LNHDA and CDR2 SQIVND (reference sequence). The CDR3 sequence is CASVTSPGSYNEQFF. Here the CDR3 DNA reads TGTGCCAGTGTGACTAGCCCCGGGTCCTACAATGAGCAGTTCTTC.

The chain combines TRBV21-1 with TRBJ1-6; the D call TRBD1 from the table was never checked on the DNA. TRBV21-1 is reported as a pseudogene. The CDR3 extends over 16 amino acids. The CDR3 loop is CASSSQGSGYSSPLHF. Written as DNA, the CDR3 is TGTGCCAGCAGCAGTCAGGGGTCGGGATATAGTTCACCCCTCCACTTT.

The V and J genes are TRBV20-1 and TRBJ1-5; D perhaps matches TRBD1 (5 bases). Trimming removed 7 bases from V and 1 base from J, with 11 bases in between. Looked up from germline, CDR1 is DFQATT and CDR2 is SNEGSKA (reference sequence). The CDR3 spans 13 residues. This CDR3 is CSGAGRSNQPQHF. Written as DNA, the CDR3 is TGCAGTGGGGCGGGGCGGAGCAATCAGCCCCAGCATTTT.

This clonotype was found a few times. The J gene is TRBJ2-3, the V gene TRBV20-1, with TRBD2 as a possible D gene (6 bases). This CDR3 is 15 amino acids long. Trimming left V 2 bases short and J 2 bases short, with 14 bases between. Germline lookup yields CDR1 DFQATT and CDR2 SNEGSKA (reference sequence). In DNA, the CDR3 is TGCAGTGCTAGAAAAGGGACTGGAAACACAGATACGCAGTATTTT. It translates to CSARKGTGNTDTQYF.

This chain uses TRBV15 with TRBJ2-1; a weak D match, TRBD2 (5 bases). The ends were cut back, 0 bases at V and 8 bases at J, with 11 bases in the middle. This CDR3 has 14 amino acids. CDR1 LNHNV and CDR2 YYDKDF come from the germline V gene (reference sequence). Here the CDR3 reads CATSRDRPGYEQFF. CDR3 DNA: TGTGCCACCAGCAGAGATCGCCCGGGATATGAGCAGTTCTTC.

The V gene is TRBV5-1, the J gene TRBJ2-7, with TRBD2 matching over 9 bases. The CDR3 contains 15 residues. CDR1 and CDR2 from the germline V gene are SGHRS and YFSETQ. Trimming removed 0 bases from V and 5 bases from J; junction bases left unmatched: 6. CDR3 sequence: CASSLVAGDGNEQYF. The CDR3 DNA follows: TGCGCCAGCAGCTTGGTAGCGGGAGATGGTAACGAGCAGTACTTC.

This clonotype was detected only once. The gene calls are TRBV7-2 and TRBJ1-1, with 10 bases that match TRBD1. Trimming took 5 bases from V and 5 from J; bases not matched to a gene: 5. Germline CDR1 reads SGHTA; CDR2 reads FQGNSA. The length of the CDR3 is 14 residues. CDR3 in DNA: TGTGCCAGCAGCGTGGACAGGGGGGATACTGAAGCTTTCTTT. Protein sequence: CASSVDRGDTEAFF.

V gene TRBV20-1 combines with J gene TRBJ1-5; D possibly corresponds to TRBD1 (6 bases). From germline, CDR1 is DFQATT and CDR2 SNEGSKA (reference sequence). V lost 6 bases and J lost 5, with 11 bases in between. The CDR3 is made up of 12 amino acids. The CDR3 DNA follows: TGCAGTGCACTGGACAGAGATCAGCCCCAGCATTTT. Its protein product is CSALDRDQPQHF.

V is TRBV6-1 and J is TRBJ2-7; TRBD2 agrees at 7 bases. The J call is doubtful: the DNA matches TRBJ2-5 better. The CDR3 extends over 13 amino acids. The V gene's germline CDR1 is MNHNS and CDR2 SASEGT. CDR3 amino acids: CATPGGRYETQYF. CDR3 sequence (DNA): TGTGCCACCCCGGGAGGACGGTACGAGACCCAGTACTTC.

This clonotype was seen a handful of times. The chain is built from TRBV6-2 or TRBV6-3 and TRBJ2-7; a weak D match, TRBD2 (6 bases). Germline V gene data show CDR1 as MNHEY and CDR2 as SVGEGT. Trimming took 4 bases from V and 2 from J, leaving 9 bases between them. This CDR3 is 13 amino acids long. CDR3 residues: CASSSTRAYEQYF. The CDR3 nucleotides are TGTGCCAGCAGTTCGACTAGGGCCTACGAGCAGTACTTC.

The chain employs TRBV7-9 and TRBJ1-6; 7 positions match TRBD1. V lost 2 bases and J lost 8; bases outside the gene matches: 9. The length of the CDR3 is 16 residues. Germline V gene lookup returns CDR1 SEHNR and CDR2 FQNEAQ (reference sequence). The CDR3 region is CASSLSRQGSDSPLHF. DNA of the CDR3: TGTGCCAGCAGCTTATCCCGACAGGGCTCGGATTCACCCCTCCACTTT.

The V call is TRBV20-1, the J call TRBJ1-3, with D perhaps matching TRBD1 (5 bases). The germline V gene has CDR1 DFQATT and CDR2 SNEGSKA (reference sequence). The CDR3 contains 13 residues. V dropped 3 bases and J dropped 3 bases, with 9 bases sitting between them. The CDR3 sequence is CSASGGGGNTIYF. The CDR3 nucleotides read TGCAGTGCTAGTGGGGGAGGTGGAAACACCATATATTTT.

V and J are TRBV6-2 or TRBV6-3 and TRBJ1-5, with D unclear. V lost 4 bases, J lost 3 bases, and 4 bases lay in between. Germline V CDR1 and CDR2: MNHEY, SVGEGT. The CDR3 spans 12 residues. CDR3 in amino acids: CASSFPNQPQHF. Here the CDR3 DNA reads TGTGCCAGCAGTTTCCCCAATCAGCCCCAGCATTTT.

This clonotype appeared a few times. This CDR3 reads CASSSGRSGSYNEQFF. In nucleotides, the CDR3 is TGTGCCAGCAGTTCAGGTCGGAGCGGCTCCTACAATGAGCAGTTCTTC. The chain links TRBV6-2 or TRBV6-3 to TRBJ2-1, with D possibly being TRBD2 (5 bases). V was cut by 4 bases and J by 0 bases, with 13 bases left in between. This CDR3 is 16 amino acids long. Germline V gene lookup returns CDR1 MNHEY and CDR2 SVGEGT.

J is TRBJ1-1 and V is TRBV9; the match to TRBD1 covers 9 bases. The CDR3 is 17 amino acids. The germline V gene has CDR1 SGDLS and CDR2 YYNGEE. The J segment lost 2 bases and the V segment lost 3 bases, leaving 11 bases of the junction unmatched. The DNA of the CDR3 is TGTGCCAGCAGCGCCTCCGGGACAGGGATCCACAACACTGAAGCTTTCTTT. This encodes CASSASGTGIHNTEAFF.

This rearrangement joins TRBV20-1 to TRBJ2-1; 14 nucleotides agree with TRBD2. V gave up 6 bases and J gave up 4 bases; unmatched junction bases: 14. Germline values: CDR1 DFQATT, CDR2 SNEGSKA (reference sequence). The CDR3 runs to 18 residues. In DNA, the CDR3 is TGCAGTGCCGCGGTCGGACTAGCGGGAGGCGCGGGATACAATGAGCAGTTCTTC. Residues: CSAAVGLAGGAGYNEQFF.

The rearrangement joins TRBV6-5 to TRBJ1-2; D gene uncertain. Germline V lookup: CDR1 MNHEY, CDR2 SVGAGI. This CDR3 spans 15 amino acids. Trimming removed 4 bases at V and 8 bases at J, with 20 bases between. In nucleotides, the CDR3 is TGTGCCAGCAGTTGGACTGGGCCCGGTCGCGTAGGCTACACCTTC. Encoded protein: CASSWTGPGRVGYTF.

The chain combines TRBV12-3 or TRBV12-4 with TRBJ2-7; 11 bases fit TRBD2. The CDR3 length is 14 residues. V was clipped by 6 bases and J by 7 bases; unmatched bases: 8. As DNA, the CDR3 is TGTGCCAGCAGCCCTAGCGGGGGGCACGGAGAGCAGTACTTC. Residues: CASSPSGGHGEQYF.

By sample share, this clonotype is large (0.1 to 1%). The chain links TRBV11-2 to TRBJ1-2, with TRBD1 as a possible D gene (5 bases). From germline, CDR1 is SGHAT and CDR2 FQNNGV. V lost 0 bases and J 9 bases, leaving 17 bases between the germline ends. This CDR3 has 15 residues. The CDR3: CASSLDGGRMARYTF. DNA of the CDR3: TGTGCCAGCAGCTTAGATGGGGGTCGTATGGCCCGCTACACCTTC.

The CDR3 DNA reads as TGTGCCAGCAGCCCCCGACAGGGCCAAGGGGGCTACACCTTC. Amino acid sequence: CASSPRQGQGGYTF. The chain uses TRBV7-9 and TRBJ1-2, with 7 positions matching TRBD1. Germline CDR1 SEHNR, CDR2 FQNEAQ (reference sequence). The length of the CDR3 is 14 residues. The V gene end was trimmed by 5 bases and the J gene end by 8 bases; junction bases not matched to a gene: 11.

The chain couples TRBV20-1 to TRBJ1-5; D is undetermined. Per germline, CDR1 DFQATT and CDR2 SNEGSKA (reference sequence). The CDR3 runs 14 residues. Trimming took off 6 bases at V and 7 bases at J, with 19 bases between the two ends. The CDR3 DNA follows: TGCAGTGCCCCAAGCACAGCCCCTGCCCAGCCCCAGCATTTT. Translation: CSAPSTAPAQPQHF.

The V gene is TRBV10-1, the J gene TRBJ2-3; 10 nucleotides match TRBD1. CDR1 is WNHNN and CDR2 is SYGVQD in the germline V gene (reference sequence). The CDR3 totals 15 residues. Losses at the gene ends were 2 bases for V and 3 bases for J; bases not matched to a gene: 2. Here the CDR3 DNA reads TGCGCCAGCAGTGAGCCGGGACAGGGGACAGATACGCAGTATTTT. It specifies CASSEPGQGTDTQYF.

Here the CDR3 reads CSARQDRRFTDTQYF. DNA of the CDR3: TGCAGTGCTAGACAGGACAGGAGATTCACAGATACGCAGTATTTT. The V call is TRBV20-1, the J call TRBJ2-3; 7 nucleotides line up with TRBD1. This CDR3 contains 15 residues. Germline V gives CDR1 DFQATT, CDR2 SNEGSKA (reference sequence). Unmatched junction bases numbered 7, after V lost 2 bases and J lost 2 bases.

This chain joins TRBV28 and TRBJ1-5, with a possible D match to TRBD1 (6 bases). Trimming shortened V by 6 bases and J by 6 bases, and 15 bases separated the two germline ends. Germline V CDR1 and CDR2: MDHEN, SYDVKM. The CDR3 loop spans 14 amino acids. CDR3 sequence: CASRRGGAGQPQHF. CDR3 in DNA: TGTGCCAGCAGGCGGGGGGGGGCGGGTCAGCCCCAGCATTTT.

The chain is built from TRBV24-1 and TRBJ1-6; maybe TRBD1 (5 bases). The CDR3 loop spans 13 amino acids. From germline, CDR1 is KGHDR and CDR2 SFDVKD. The V and J ends lost 4 bases and 9 bases respectively, with 9 bases between them. The CDR3 is CATSDRDSSPLHF. Here the CDR3 DNA reads TGTGCCACCAGTGACCGTGACAGTTCACCCCTCCACTTT.

The chain employs TRBV4-2 and TRBJ1-1, with D tentatively TRBD1 (5 bases). The CDR3 totals 14 residues. CDR1 and CDR2 from the germline V gene are LGHNA and YNFKEQ. V was shortened by 2 bases and J by 4 bases, with 11 bases between the two germline ends. DNA of the CDR3: TGTGCCAGCAGCCAACCATCCGGGGGCACTGAAGCTTTCTTT. Translation: CASSQPSGGTEAFF.

The chain recombines TRBV7-8 with TRBJ1-1, with TRBD1 identical over 9 bases. V lost 4 bases and J lost 3; bases outside the gene matches: 6. CDR1 SGHVS and CDR2 FQNEAQ come from the germline V gene. The CDR3 sequence is 15 residues long. CDR3 bases: TGTGCCAGCAGCTCTACAGGGGGCGGGTACACTGAAGCTTTCTTT. Protein product: CASSSTGGGYTEAFF. Drawing the rest from reference TRBV7-8 and TRBJ1-1, the complete variable domain is GAGVSQSPRYKVAKRGQDVALRCDPISGHVSLFWYQQALGQGPEFLTYFQNEAQLDKSGLPSDRFFAERPEGSVSTLKIQRTQQEDSAVYLCASSSTGGGYTEAFFGQGTRLTVV.

The chain employs TRBV24-1 and TRBJ2-2; 7 positions match TRBD1. V lost 6 bases, J lost 6 bases, and 15 bases stayed unmatched. CDR3 length: 17 amino acids. Per germline, CDR1 KGHDR and CDR2 SFDVKD. The CDR3: CATSYRPRQGWSGELFF. In DNA form, the CDR3 reads TGTGCCACCAGTTACAGGCCGCGACAGGGTTGGTCCGGGGAGCTGTTTTTT.